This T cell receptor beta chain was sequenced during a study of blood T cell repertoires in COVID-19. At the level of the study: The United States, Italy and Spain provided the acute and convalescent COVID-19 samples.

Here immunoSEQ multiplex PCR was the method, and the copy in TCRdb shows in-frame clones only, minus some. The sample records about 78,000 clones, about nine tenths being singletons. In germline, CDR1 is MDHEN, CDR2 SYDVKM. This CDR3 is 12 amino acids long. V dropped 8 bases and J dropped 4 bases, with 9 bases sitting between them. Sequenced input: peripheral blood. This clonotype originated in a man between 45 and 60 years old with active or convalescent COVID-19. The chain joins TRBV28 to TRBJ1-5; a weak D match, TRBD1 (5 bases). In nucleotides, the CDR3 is TGTGCCAGCTGGGGCTTGAATCAGCCCCAGCATTTT. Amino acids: CASWGLNQPQHF. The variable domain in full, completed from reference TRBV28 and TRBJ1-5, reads DVKVTQSSRYLVKRTGEKVFLECVQDMDHENMFWYRQDPGLGLRLIYFSYDVKMKEKGDIPEGYSVSREKKERFSLILESASTNQTSMYLCASWGLNQPQHFGDGTRLSIL.